Shown below are 4 T cell receptor beta chains from a single sample sequenced in a study of blood T cell repertoires in COVID-19. Here immunoSEQ multiplex PCR was the method, and the copy in TCRdb shows in-frame clones only, minus some. The sample holds roughly 200,000 clones, roughly 87% seen once. Sequencing was carried out using peripheral blood. These TCRs come from a woman aged 18 to 35 who had recovered from COVID-19.

V is TRBV10-3 and J is TRBJ2-1; D remains ambiguous. The germline gives CDR1 ENHRY, CDR2 SYGVKD. V was shortened by 0 bases and J by 6 bases, with 12 bases between the two germline ends. This CDR3 is built from 15 residues. CDR3 in amino acids: CAISESSSFGNEQFF. CDR3 sequence (DNA): TGTGCCATCAGTGAGTCGAGTAGCTTTGGCAATGAGCAGTTCTTC.

The J gene is TRBJ1-2, the V gene TRBV30; D is perhaps TRBD1 (6 bases). With 4 bases removed from V and 6 bases from J, the gap between germline ends came to 15 bases. The CDR3 length is 13 residues. Germline V gives CDR1 GTSNPN, CDR2 SVGIG (reference sequence). As DNA, the CDR3 is TGTGCCTGGACCAACCAGGGGTTCGATGGCTACACCTTC. It is translated as CAWTNQGFDGYTF.

The chain links TRBV25-1 to TRBJ2-3, with D perhaps TRBD1 (6 bases). The CDR3 is 15 amino acids. The germline V gene encodes CDR1 MGHDK and CDR2 SYGVNS. Trimming shortened V by 5 bases and J by 0 bases, and 12 bases separated the two germline ends. The CDR3 DNA sequence: TGTGCCAGCAGTCAGGGGACCGCTAGCACAGATACGCAGTATTTT. The encoded protein is CASSQGTASTDTQYF.

This chain connects TRBV11-2 to TRBJ1-2, with D possibly matching TRBD1 (5 bases). Trimming pared 1 base from V and 3 bases from J, leaving 21 bases between. The germline V gene has CDR1 SGHAT and CDR2 FQNNGV. This CDR3 comprises 18 residues. CDR3 in DNA: TGTGCCAGCAGCTTAGGACCCGGGGGAATAAGTTACGACTATGGCTACACCTTC. It is translated as CASSLGPGGISYDYGYTF.